This T cell receptor (beta chain) was sequenced during a study of T cell repertoires in cytomegalovirus infection. Study-wide context: CMV infection plus the matching HLA type was flagged by public TCR beta signatures.

TCRdb analysed the reads with MiXCR anew, one entry per CDR3 protein. The table shows about 140,000 distinct CDR3 sequences, with 6.5% occurring only once. The CDR3 is 13 amino acids. Germline values: CDR1 SGHNT, CDR2 YENEEA. The V end was cut by 6 bases, the J end by 4 bases, with 10 bases between. With respect to this clonotype: Antigen: not known.

Study-level points and caveats: The study identified carriers of CMV plus the relevant HLA from cumulative public TCR beta family frequency. HLA-C-restricted CMV clonotypes gave the most frequent clonotype in two of eight donors.

The TCR sequence derives from a human donor in good health (CMV status not recorded). Some clones in this sample may be carry-over from other donors' samples. The sequenced material came from PBMCs. The chain uses TRBV11-3 and TRBJ1-3; no reliable D call. The CDR3 region is CASSKNQGNTIYF. As DNA, the CDR3 is TGTGCCAGCAGTAAAAACCAGGGAAACACCATATATTTT. Full variable domain (missing parts from reference TRBV11-3 and TRBJ1-3): EAGVVQSPRYKIIEKKQPVAFWCNPISGHNTLYWYLQNLGQGPELLIRYENEEAVDDSQLPKDRFSAERLKGVDSTLKIQPAELGDSAVYLCASSKNQGNTIYFGEGSWLTVV.